This TCR beta chain stems from a study of PD-1 blockade in mismatch repair-deficient tumors. This CDR3 is 13 amino acids long. V was shortened by 5 bases and J by 0 bases, with 8 bases between the two germline ends. The germline V gene has CDR1 SGHAT and CDR2 FQNNGV. Libraries were prepared by immunoSEQ multiplex PCR; TCRdb keeps only in-frame clonotypes and omits some of them. The data show 40,000 to 65,000 clones, over 70% seen once. The source material was peripheral blood, sampled approximately 18 weeks after starting pembrolizumab. J is TRBJ2-7 and V is TRBV11-2, with D tentatively TRBD2 (6 bases). The sequence derives from an adult with mismatch repair-deficient cancer. CDR3 region: CASSLGSSYEQYF. As DNA, the CDR3 is TGTGCCAGCAGCCTCGGGAGCTCCTACGAGCAGTACTTC. Based on the CDR3 plus reference TRBV11-2 and TRBJ2-7, the full variable domain is EAGVAQSPRYKIIEKRQSVAFWCNPISGHATLYWYQQILGQGPKLLIQFQNNGVVDDSQLPKDRFSAERLKGVDSTLKIQPAKLEDSAVYLCASSLGSSYEQYFGPGTRLTVT.